This T cell receptor (beta chain) was profiled in a study of response to subunit inactivated influenza vaccine. Study results and limitations: The authors proposed limited new T cell recruitment per seasonal influenza vaccination.

Using its own MiXCR run on the RT-PCR reads, TCRdb lists one record per CDR3 protein. This table has roughly 570,000 distinct CDR3 sequences, 10% to 15% appearing once. V was pared by 4 bases and J by 3 bases, with 10 bases between. This CDR3 is 13 amino acids long. Per the germline V gene, CDR1 is MGHDK and CDR2 is SYGVNS. Note on this clonotype: Its antigen is unidentified.

The sample in question was PBMCs from blood, obtained 45 days after vaccination. The chain employs TRBV25-1 and TRBJ2-7, with D possibly called TRBD1 or TRBD2 (5 bases each). This TCR came from a man aged 45-65 years who received an inactivated influenza vaccine. The CDR3 protein is CASSAGRNYEQYF. DNA for the CDR3: TGTGCCAGCAGTGCGGGACGGAACTACGAGCAGTACTTC.